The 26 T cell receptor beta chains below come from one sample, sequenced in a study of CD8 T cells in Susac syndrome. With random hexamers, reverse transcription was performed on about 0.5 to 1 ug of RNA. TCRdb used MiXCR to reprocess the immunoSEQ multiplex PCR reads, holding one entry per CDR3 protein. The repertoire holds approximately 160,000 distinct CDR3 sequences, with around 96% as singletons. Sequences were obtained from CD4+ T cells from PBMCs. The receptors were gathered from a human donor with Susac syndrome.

The DNA of the CDR3 is TGCGCCAGCAGCCAAGGCGGGACAGGGGGTGAAAAACTGTTTTTT. Its translation is CASSQGGTGGEKLFF. The V call is TRBV4-3, the J call TRBJ1-4; 11 nucleotides agree with TRBD1. CDR1 is LGHNA, CDR2 YSLEER, per germline. V lost 1 base to trimming and J lost 7 bases; unmatched junction nucleotides: 2. The CDR3 covers 15 residues.

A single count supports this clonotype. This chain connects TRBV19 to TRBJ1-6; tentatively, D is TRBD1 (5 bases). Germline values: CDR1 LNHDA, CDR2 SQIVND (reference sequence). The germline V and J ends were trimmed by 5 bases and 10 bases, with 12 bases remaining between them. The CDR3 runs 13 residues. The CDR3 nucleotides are TGTGCCAGTAGTTCCGACAGAGTCTCACCCCTCCACTTT. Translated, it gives CASSSDRVSPLHF. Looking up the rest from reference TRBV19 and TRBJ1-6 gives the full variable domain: DGGITQSPKYLFRKEGQNVTLSCEQNLNHDAMYWYRQDPGQGLRLIYYSQIVNDFQKGDIAEGYSVSREKKESFPLTVTSAQKNPTAFYLCASSSDRVSPLHFGNGTRLTVT.

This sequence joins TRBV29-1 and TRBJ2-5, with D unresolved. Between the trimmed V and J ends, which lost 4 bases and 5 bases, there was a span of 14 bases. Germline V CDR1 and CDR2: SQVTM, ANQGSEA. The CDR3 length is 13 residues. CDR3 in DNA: TGCAGCGTTGGCCAGGTCAATGGGGAGACCCAGTACTTC. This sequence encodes CSVGQVNGETQYF. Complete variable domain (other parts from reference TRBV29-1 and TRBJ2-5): SAVISQKPSRDICQRGTSLTIQCQVDSQVTMMFWYRQQPGQSLTLIATANQGSEATYESGFVIDKFPISRPNLTFSTLTVSNMSPEDSSIYLCSVGQVNGETQYFGPGTRLLVL.

DNA for the CDR3: TGTGCCAGCAGTATACAGGGATCGGACTATGGCTACACCTTC. It yields the protein CASSIQGSDYGYTF. V and J are TRBV6-1 and TRBJ1-2; maybe TRBD1 (6 bases). The germline V and J ends were trimmed by 5 bases and 3 bases, with 13 bases remaining between them. This CDR3 has 14 amino acids. CDR1 is MNHNS, CDR2 SASEGT, per germline.

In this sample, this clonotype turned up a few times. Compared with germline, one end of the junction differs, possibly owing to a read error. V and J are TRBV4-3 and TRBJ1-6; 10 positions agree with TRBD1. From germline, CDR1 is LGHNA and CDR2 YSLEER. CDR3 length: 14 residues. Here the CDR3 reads CASSQGQGNSPLHF. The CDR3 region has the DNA TGTGCCAGCAGTCAGGGACAGGGGAATTCACCCCTCCACTTT.

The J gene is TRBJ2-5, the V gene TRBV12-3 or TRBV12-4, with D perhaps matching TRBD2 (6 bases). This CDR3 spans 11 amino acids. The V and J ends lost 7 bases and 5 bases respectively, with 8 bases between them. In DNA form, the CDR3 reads TGTGCCAGCACCGCGGGGGAGACCCAGTACTTC. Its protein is CASTAGETQYF.

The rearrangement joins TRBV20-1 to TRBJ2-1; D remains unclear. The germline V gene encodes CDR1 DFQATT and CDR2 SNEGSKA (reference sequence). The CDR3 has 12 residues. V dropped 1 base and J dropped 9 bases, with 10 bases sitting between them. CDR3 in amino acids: CSARGPAAEQFF. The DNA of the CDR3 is TGCAGTGCTAGAGGGCCGGCGGCTGAGCAGTTCTTC.

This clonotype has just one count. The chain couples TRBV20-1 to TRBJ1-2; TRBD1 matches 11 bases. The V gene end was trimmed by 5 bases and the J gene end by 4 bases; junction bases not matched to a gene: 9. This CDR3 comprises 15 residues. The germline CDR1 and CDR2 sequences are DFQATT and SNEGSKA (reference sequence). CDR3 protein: CSAGLGTGGFYGYTF. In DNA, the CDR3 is TGCAGTGCTGGACTAGGGACAGGGGGTTTCTATGGCTACACCTTC.

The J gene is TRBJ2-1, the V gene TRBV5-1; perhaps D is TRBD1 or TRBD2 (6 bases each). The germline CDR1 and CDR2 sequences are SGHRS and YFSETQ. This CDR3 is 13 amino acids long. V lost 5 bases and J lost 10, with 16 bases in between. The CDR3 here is CASSLEGGAEQFF. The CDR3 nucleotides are TGCGCCAGCAGTCTGGAGGGGGGAGCGGAGCAGTTCTTC.

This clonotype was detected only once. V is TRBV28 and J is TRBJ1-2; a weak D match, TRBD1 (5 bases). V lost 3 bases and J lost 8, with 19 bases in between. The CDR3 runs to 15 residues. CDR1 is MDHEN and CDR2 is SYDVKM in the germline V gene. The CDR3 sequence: CASSFSSGADGGYTF. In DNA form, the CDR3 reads TGTGCCAGCAGTTTCTCAAGTGGGGCGGATGGAGGCTACACCTTC.

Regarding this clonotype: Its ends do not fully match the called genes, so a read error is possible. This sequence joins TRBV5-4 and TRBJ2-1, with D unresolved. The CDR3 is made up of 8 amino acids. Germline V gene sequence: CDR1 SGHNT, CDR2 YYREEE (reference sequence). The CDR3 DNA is TGTGCCAGCACCCTCTCTGGCTTC. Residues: CASTLSGF.

CDR3 residues: CASSLSVGEAFF. As DNA, the CDR3 is TGTGCCAGCAGCTTATCAGTGGGGGAAGCTTTCTTT. The rearrangement links TRBV7-3 to TRBJ1-1; D is ambiguous. CDR1 and CDR2 (germline): SGHTA, FQGTGA. V was cut by 2 bases and J by 8 bases, with 9 bases left in between. CDR3 length: 12 amino acids.

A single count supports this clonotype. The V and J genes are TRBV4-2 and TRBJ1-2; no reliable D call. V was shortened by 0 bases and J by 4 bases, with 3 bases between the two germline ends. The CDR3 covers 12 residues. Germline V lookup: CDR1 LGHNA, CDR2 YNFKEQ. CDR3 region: CASSQEGYGYTF. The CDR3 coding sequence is TGTGCCAGCAGCCAAGAAGGCTATGGCTACACCTTC.

The CDR3 DNA follows: TGTGCCAGCAGCGTAGAAGCAGGAGTAGGGCGGGAGCTGTTTTTT. This encodes CASSVEAGVGRELFF. The gene calls are TRBV9 and TRBJ2-2; D is uncertain. V was cut by 0 bases and J by 9 bases, with 15 bases left in between. Germline loops: CDR1 SGDLS, CDR2 YYNGEE. The CDR3 runs to 15 residues.

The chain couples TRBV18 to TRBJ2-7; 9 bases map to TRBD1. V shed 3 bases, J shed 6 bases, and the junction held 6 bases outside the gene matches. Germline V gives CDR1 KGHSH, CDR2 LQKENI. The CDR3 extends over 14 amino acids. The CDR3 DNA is TGTGCCAGCTCACCGGGACAGGGAAGGACCGAGCAGTACGTC. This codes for CASSPGQGRTEQYV.

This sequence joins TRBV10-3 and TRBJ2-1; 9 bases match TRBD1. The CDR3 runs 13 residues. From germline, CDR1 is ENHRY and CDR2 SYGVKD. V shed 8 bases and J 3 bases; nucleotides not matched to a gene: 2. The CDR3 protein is CAIGTGYYNEQFF. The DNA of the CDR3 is TGTGCCATCGGGACAGGGTACTACAATGAGCAGTTCTTC.

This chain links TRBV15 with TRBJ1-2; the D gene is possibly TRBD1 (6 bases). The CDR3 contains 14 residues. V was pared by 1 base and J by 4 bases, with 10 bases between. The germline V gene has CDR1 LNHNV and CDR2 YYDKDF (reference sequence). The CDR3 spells CATSRAPQGYGYTF. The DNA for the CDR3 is TGTGCCACCAGCAGAGCTCCACAGGGCTATGGCTACACCTTC.

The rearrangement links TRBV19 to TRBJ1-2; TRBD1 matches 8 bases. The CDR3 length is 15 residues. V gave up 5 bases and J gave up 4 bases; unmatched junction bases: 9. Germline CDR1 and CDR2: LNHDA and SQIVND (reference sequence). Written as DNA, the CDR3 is TGTGCCAGTAGTCCCCGGACAGGGCCGTCCTATGGCTACACCTTC. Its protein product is CASSPRTGPSYGYTF.

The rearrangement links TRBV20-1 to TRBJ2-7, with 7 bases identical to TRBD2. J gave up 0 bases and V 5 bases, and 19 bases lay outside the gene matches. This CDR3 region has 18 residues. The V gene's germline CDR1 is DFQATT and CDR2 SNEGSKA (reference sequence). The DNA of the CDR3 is TGCAGTGCTCCACCAGTTTTGGGTGGGAGCGGGGCCTCCTACGAGCAGTACTTC. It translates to CSAPPVLGGSGASYEQYF.

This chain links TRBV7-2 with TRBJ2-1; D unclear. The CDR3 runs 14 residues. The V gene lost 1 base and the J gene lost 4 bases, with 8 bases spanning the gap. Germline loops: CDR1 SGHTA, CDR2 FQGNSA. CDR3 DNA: TGTGCCAGCAGCTTAGGTCACGAGTACAATGAGCAGTTCTTC. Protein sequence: CASSLGHEYNEQFF.

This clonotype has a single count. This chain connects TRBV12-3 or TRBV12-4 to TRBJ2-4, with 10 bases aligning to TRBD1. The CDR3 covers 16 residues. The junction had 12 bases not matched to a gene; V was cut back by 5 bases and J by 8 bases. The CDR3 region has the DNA TGTGCCAGCAGTACCGTCTGGGACAGGGGAGGTGACATTCAGTACTTC. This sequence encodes CASSTVWDRGGDIQYF.

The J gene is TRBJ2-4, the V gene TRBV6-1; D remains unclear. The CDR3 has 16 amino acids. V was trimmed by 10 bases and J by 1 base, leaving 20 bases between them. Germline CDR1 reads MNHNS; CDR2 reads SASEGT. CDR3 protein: CATKNLVSWAKNIQYF. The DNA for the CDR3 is TGTGCCACTAAAAACCTGGTCTCGTGGGCCAAAAACATTCAGTACTTC.

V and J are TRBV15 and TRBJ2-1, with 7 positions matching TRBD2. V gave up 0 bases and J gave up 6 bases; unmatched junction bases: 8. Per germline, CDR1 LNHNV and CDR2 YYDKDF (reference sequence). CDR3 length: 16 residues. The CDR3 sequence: CATSRDGLAEINEQFF. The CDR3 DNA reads TGTGCCACCAGCAGAGATGGGCTAGCGGAAATCAATGAGCAGTTCTTC.

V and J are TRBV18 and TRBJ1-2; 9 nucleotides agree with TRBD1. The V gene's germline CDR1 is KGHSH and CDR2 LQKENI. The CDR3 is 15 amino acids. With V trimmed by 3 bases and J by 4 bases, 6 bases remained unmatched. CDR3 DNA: TGTGCCAGCTCACCGAAGGACAGGGGCGTCTATGGCTACACCTTC. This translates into CASSPKDRGVYGYTF.

CDR3 protein: CSASGSWGNEQFF. The CDR3, as DNA: TGCAGTGCTAGCGGGAGTTGGGGGAATGAGCAGTTCTTC. The V and J genes are TRBV20-1 and TRBJ2-1; D perhaps matches TRBD2 (6 bases). CDR3 length: 13 residues. The V end lost 3 bases, the J end lost 7 bases, and 13 bases lay between the germline ends. From germline, CDR1 is DFQATT and CDR2 SNEGSKA (reference sequence).

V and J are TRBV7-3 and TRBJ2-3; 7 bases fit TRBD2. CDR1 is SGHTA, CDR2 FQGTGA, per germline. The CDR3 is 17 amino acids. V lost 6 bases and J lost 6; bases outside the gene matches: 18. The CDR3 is CASSSRIGGGPSDTQYF. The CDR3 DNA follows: TGTGCCAGCAGTTCTCGGATTGGGGGAGGGCCATCCGATACGCAGTATTTT.